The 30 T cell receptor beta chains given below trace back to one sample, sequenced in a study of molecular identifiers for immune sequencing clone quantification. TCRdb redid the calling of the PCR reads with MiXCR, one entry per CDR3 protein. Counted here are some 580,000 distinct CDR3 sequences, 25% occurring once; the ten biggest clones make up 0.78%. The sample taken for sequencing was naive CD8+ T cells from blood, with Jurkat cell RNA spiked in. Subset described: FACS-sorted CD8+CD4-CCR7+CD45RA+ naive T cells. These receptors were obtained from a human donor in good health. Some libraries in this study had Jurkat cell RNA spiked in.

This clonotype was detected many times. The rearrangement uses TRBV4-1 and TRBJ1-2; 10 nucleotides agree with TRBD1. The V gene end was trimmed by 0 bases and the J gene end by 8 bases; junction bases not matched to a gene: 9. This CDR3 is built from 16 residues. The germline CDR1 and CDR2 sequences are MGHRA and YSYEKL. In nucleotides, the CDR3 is TGCGCCAGCAGCCAAGATAGGGGACAGGGGATCGGCGGCTACACCTTC. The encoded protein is CASSQDRGQGIGGYTF.

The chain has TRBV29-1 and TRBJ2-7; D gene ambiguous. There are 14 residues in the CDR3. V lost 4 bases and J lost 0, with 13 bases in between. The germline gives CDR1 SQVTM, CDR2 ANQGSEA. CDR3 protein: CSVVVYQASYEQYF. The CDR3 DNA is TGCAGCGTTGTAGTTTACCAGGCCTCCTACGAGCAGTACTTC.

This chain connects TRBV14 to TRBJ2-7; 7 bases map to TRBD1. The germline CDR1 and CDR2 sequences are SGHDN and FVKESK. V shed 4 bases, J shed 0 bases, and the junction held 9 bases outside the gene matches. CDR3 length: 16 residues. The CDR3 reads CASSPPGTAPSYEQYF. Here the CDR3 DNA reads TGTGCCAGCAGCCCTCCCGGGACAGCACCCTCCTACGAGCAGTACTTC.

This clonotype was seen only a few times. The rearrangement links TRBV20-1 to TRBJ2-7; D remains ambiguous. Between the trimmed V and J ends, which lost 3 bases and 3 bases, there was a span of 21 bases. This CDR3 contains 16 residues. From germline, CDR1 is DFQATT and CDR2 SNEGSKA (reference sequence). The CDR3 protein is CSASLFSFGVGYEQYF. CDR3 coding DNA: TGCAGTGCTAGCTTGTTCTCCTTTGGGGTTGGCTACGAGCAGTACTTC.

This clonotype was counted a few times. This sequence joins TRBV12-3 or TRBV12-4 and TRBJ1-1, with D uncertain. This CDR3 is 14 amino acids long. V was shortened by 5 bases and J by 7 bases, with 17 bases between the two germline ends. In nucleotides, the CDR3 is TGTGCCAGCAGTCTCGGGCGGGTTATAGATGAAGCTTTCTTT. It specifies CASSLGRVIDEAFF.

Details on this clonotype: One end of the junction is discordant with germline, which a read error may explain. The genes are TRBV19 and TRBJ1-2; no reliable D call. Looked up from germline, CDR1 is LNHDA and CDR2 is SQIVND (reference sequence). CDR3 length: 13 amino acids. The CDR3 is CASCMEGSYGYTF. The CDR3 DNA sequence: TGTGCCAGTTGTATGGAAGGAAGCTATGGCTACACCTTC.

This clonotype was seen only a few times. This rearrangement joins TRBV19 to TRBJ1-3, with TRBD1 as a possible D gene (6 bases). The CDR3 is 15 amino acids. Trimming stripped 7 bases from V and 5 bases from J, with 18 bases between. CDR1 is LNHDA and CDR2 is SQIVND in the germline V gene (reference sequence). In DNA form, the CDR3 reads TGTGCCAGTAAAAACGGTCCGGACAGACGAAACACCATATATTTT. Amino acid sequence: CASKNGPDRRNTIYF.

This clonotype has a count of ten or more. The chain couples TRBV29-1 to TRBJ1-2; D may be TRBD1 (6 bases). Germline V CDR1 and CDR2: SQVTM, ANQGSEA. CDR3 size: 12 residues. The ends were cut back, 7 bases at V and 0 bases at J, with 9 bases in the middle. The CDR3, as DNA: TGCAGCGCCCGACAGGCTAACTATGGCTACACCTTC. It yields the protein CSARQANYGYTF.

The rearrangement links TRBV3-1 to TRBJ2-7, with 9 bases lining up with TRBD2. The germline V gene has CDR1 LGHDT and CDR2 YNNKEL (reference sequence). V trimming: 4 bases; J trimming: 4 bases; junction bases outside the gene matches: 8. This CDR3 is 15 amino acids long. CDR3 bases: TGTGCCAGCAGCCCCGAGACTAGCGGAGAATACGAGCAGTACTTC. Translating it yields CASSPETSGEYEQYF.

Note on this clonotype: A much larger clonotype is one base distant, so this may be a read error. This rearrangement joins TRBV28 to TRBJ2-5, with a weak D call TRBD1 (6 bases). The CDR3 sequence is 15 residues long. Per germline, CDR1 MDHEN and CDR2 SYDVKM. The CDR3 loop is CASSGNGGTQGTQYF. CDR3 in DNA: TGTGCCAGCAGTGGTAATGGGGGCACCCAAGGGACCCAGTACTTC.

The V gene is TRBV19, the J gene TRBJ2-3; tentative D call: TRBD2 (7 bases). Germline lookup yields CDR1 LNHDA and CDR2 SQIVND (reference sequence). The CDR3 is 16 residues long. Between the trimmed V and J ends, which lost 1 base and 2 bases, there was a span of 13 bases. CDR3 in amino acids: CASSIGGGEDTDTQYF. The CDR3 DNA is TGTGCCAGTAGTATAGGAGGGGGGGAGGACACAGATACGCAGTATTTT.

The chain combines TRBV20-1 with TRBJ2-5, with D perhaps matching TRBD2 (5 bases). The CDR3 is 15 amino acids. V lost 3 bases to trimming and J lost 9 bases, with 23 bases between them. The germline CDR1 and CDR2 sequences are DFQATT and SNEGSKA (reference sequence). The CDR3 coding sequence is TGCAGTGCTAGTATGAAAGAAAGGCCGGAGGAGGCCCAGTACTTC. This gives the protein CSASMKERPEEAQYF.

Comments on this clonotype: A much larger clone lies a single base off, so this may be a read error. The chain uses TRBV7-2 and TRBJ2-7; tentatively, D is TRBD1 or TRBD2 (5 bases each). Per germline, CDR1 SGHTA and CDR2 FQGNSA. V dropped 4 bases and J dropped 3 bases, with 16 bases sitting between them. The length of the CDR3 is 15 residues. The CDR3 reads CASSYNSEGHYEQYF. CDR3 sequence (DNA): TGTGCCAGCAGCTACAATAGCGAGGGGCACTACGAGCAGTACTTC.

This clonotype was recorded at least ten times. Here the CDR3 DNA reads TGTGCCAGCAGCTTGCGGTACTCCTACGAGCAGTACTTC. Its translation: CASSLRYSYEQYF. The chain employs TRBV5-6 and TRBJ2-7; D gene unclear. The V end was cut by 1 base, the J end by 0 bases, with 5 bases between. There are 13 residues in the CDR3. Germline CDR1 is SGHDT and CDR2 is YYEEEE.

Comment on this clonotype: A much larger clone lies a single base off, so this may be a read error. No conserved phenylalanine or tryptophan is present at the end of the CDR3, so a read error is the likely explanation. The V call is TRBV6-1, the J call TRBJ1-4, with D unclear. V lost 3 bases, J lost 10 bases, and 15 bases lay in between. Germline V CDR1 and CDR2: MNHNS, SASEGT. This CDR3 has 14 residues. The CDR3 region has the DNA TGTGCCAGCAGTGACGGTCTGCCCCGGGGAAAACTGTTTTCT. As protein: CASSDGLPRGKLFS.

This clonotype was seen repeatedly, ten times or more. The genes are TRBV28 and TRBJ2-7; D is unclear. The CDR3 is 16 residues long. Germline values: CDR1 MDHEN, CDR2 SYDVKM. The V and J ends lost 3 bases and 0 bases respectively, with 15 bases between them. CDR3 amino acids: CASSFGSYGSSYEQYF. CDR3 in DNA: TGTGCCAGCAGTTTCGGCTCCTATGGAAGCTCCTACGAGCAGTACTTC.

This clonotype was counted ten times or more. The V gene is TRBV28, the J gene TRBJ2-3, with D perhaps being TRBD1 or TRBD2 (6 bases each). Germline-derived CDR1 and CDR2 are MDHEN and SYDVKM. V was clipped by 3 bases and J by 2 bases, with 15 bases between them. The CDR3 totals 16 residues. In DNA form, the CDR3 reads TGTGCCAGCAGTTTGGGGGGCAGTTCCTACACAGATACGCAGTATTTT. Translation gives CASSLGGSSYTDTQYF.

CDR3 sequence: CASSARDRRNTEAFF. The CDR3 bases are TGTGCCAGCAGCGCCCGGGACAGACGAAACACTGAAGCTTTCTTT. V usage is TRBV7-8 and J usage is TRBJ1-1, with 7 positions matching TRBD1. V shed 5 bases and J 2 bases; nucleotides not matched to a gene: 8. Germline CDR1 reads SGHVS; CDR2 reads FQNEAQ. This CDR3 has 15 amino acids.

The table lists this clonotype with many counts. This CDR3 reads CSVDAGAFTDTQYF. The DNA of the CDR3 is TGCAGCGTTGACGCAGGGGCCTTCACAGATACGCAGTATTTT. V usage is TRBV29-1 and J usage is TRBJ2-3, with a weak D call TRBD1 (6 bases). From germline, CDR1 is SQVTM and CDR2 ANQGSEA. The CDR3 has 14 amino acids. Deletions cut 3 bases from V and 2 bases from J, with 12 bases between.

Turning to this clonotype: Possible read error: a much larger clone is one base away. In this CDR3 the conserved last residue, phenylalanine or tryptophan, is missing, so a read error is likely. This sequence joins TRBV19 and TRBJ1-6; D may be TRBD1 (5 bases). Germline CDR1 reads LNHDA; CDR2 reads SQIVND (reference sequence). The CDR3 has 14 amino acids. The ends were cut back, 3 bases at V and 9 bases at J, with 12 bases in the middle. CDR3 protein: CASSISGDSSPLHL. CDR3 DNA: TGTGCCAGTAGTATCTCGGGGGATAGTTCACCCCTCCACCTT.

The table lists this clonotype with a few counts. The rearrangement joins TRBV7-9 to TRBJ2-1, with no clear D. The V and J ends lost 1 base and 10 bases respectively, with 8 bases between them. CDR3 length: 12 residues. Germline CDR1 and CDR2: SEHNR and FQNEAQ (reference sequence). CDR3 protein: CASSLVPQEQFF. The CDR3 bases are TGTGCCAGCAGCTTAGTGCCCCAGGAGCAGTTCTTC.

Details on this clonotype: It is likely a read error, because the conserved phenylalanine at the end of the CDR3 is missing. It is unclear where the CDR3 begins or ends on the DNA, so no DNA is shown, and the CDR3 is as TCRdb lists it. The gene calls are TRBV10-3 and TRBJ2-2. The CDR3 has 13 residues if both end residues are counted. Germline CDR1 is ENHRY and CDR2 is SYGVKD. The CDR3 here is CAISEWDTGELLV.

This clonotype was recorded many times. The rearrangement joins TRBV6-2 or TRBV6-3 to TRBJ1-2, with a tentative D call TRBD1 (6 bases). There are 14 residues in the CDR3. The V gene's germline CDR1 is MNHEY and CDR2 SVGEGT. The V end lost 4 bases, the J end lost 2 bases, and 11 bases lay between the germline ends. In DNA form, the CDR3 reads TGTGCCAGCAGTTCCTCCGGACAGAACTATGGCTACACCTTC. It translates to CASSSSGQNYGYTF.

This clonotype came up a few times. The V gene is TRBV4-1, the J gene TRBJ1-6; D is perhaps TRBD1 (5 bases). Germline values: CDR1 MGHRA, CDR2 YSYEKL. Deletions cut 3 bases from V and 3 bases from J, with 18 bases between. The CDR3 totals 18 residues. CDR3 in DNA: TGCGCCAGCAGCCAGGTGGCAGGGCAGGGACTCTATAATTCACCCCTCCACTTT. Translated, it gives CASSQVAGQGLYNSPLHF.

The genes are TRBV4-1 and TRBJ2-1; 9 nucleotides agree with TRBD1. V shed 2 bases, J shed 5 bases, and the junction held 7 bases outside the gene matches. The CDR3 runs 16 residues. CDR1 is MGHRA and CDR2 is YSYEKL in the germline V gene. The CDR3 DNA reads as TGCGCCAGCAGCCAACGAACAGGGGGCGCGAACAATGAGCAGTTCTTC. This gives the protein CASSQRTGGANNEQFF.

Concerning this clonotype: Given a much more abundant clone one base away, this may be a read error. The CDR3: CAWSPSSDTGELFF. Here the CDR3 DNA reads TGTGCCTGGAGTCCTTCGTCAGACACCGGGGAGCTGTTTTTT. The V call is TRBV30, the J call TRBJ2-2; D is uncertain. V was pared by 2 bases and J by 3 bases, with 10 bases between. The germline V gene has CDR1 GTSNPN and CDR2 SVGIG (reference sequence). This CDR3 contains 14 residues.

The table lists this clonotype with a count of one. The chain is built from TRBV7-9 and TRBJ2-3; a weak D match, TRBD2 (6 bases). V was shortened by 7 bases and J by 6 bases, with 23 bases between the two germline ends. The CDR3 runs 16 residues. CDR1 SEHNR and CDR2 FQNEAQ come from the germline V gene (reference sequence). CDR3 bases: TGTGCCAGCACCCGCAGCGGGTTGCCGGTGGGCGATACGCAGTATTTT. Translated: CASTRSGLPVGDTQYF. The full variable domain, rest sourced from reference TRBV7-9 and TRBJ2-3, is DTGVSQNPRHKITKRGQNVTFRCDPISEHNRLYWYRQTLGQGPEFLTYFQNEAQLEKSRLLSDRFSAERPKGSFSTLEIQRTEQGDSAMYLCASTRSGLPVGDTQYFGPGTRLTVL.

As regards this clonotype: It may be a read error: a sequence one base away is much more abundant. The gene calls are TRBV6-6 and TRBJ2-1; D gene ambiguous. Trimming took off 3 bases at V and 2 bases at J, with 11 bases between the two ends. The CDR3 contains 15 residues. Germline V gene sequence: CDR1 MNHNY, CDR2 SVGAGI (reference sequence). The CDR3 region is CASSYLISPYNEQFF. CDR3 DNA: TGTGCCAGCAGTTATCTCATCAGCCCCTACAATGAGCAGTTCTTC.

CDR3 DNA sequence: TGCAGTGCTAGAGGACGACAGGGTGTTCAGCCCCAGCATTTT. It codes for CSARGRQGVQPQHF. V gene TRBV20-1 combines with J gene TRBJ1-5, with TRBD1 matching over 7 bases. The CDR3 consists of 14 residues. The germline CDR1 and CDR2 sequences are DFQATT and SNEGSKA (reference sequence). The J segment lost 6 bases and the V segment lost 1 base, leaving 6 bases of the junction unmatched.

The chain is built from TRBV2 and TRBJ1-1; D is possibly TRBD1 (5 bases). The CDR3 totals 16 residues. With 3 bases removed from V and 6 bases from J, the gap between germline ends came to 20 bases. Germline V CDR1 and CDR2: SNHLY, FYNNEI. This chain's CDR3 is CASSDNPQGGSPEAFF. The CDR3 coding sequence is TGTGCCAGCAGTGACAACCCCCAGGGAGGGAGCCCTGAAGCTTTCTTT.